This T cell receptor beta chain comes out of a study of T cells after yellow fever vaccination. General study points: Primary-vaccination clones mostly resurfaced post-booster (96% CD4, more than 85% CD8).

About this clonotype: Its target is not known.

One entry per CDR3 protein, called by TCRdb with MiXCR from the 5' RACE reads. The table lists 250,000 to 350,000 distinct CDR3 sequences, 6.8% of them singletons. There are 17 residues in the CDR3. Trimming shortened V by 7 bases and J by 1 base, and 20 bases separated the two germline ends. The V gene's germline CDR1 is SGHRS and CDR2 YFSETQ. This sequence joins TRBV5-1 and TRBJ2-2, with D tentatively TRBD2 (6 bases). The specimen comprised PBMCs, sampled around 45 days after the first yellow fever vaccination. This clonotype originated in a man younger than 35 who received the YFV17D yellow fever vaccine. In DNA form, the CDR3 reads TGCGCCAGCTTCAGGGCGGCCGGGGGAAAGAACACCGGGGAGCTGTTTTTT. Its protein is CASFRAAGGKNTGELFF.